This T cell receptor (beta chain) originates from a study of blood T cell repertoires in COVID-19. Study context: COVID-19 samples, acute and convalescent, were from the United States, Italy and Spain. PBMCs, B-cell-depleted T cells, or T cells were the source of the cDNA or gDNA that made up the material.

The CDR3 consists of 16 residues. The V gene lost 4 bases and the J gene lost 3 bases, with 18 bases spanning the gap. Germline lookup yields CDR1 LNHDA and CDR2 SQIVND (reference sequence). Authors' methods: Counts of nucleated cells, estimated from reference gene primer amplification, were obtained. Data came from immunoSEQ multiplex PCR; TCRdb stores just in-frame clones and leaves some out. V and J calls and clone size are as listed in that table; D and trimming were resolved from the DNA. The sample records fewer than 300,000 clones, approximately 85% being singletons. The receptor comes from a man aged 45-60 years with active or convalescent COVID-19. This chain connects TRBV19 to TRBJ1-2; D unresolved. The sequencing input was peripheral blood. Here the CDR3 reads CASSTSGGPPYYGYTF. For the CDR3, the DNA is TGTGCCAGTAGTACGTCCGGCGGGCCCCCCTACTATGGCTACACCTTC.